One sample yielded the 32 T cell receptor beta chains listed below, sequenced in a study of CD8 T cells in Susac syndrome (dated by TCRdb to 2018 to 2020). Receptors were amplified or captured by the immunoSEQ multiplex PCR assay. RNA was extracted using the RNeasy kit, and roughly 0.5 to 1 microgram was reverse transcribed with random hexamers. TCRdb reworked the public reads: Q25 trimming with fastp, MiXCR clone assembly, productive beta chains retained. All rows with the same CDR3 protein become a single entry with the most common DNA and genes. This sample lists 150,000 or so distinct CDR3 sequences; about 95% were detected once. The ten largest make up 0.14% to 0.15% of the sample. The sequenced material came from CD8+ T cells from PBMCs. These receptors were taken from a human donor with multiple sclerosis.

The chain recombines TRBV20-1 with TRBJ2-5, with D perhaps matching TRBD2 (6 bases). V was cut by 1 base and J by 4 bases, with 10 bases left in between. Looked up from germline, CDR1 is DFQATT and CDR2 is SNEGSKA (reference sequence). The CDR3 loop spans 13 amino acids. CDR3 nucleotide sequence: TGCAGTGCTAGAGCCCAGGGAGGAGAGACCCAGTACTTC. Amino acids: CSARAQGGETQYF.

The V and J genes are TRBV3-1 and TRBJ2-5; the D call may be TRBD1 or TRBD2 (5 bases each). This CDR3 comprises 18 residues. Trimming stripped 4 bases from V and 4 bases from J, with 25 bases between. CDR1 and CDR2 from the germline V gene are LGHDT and YNNKEL (reference sequence). The DNA for the CDR3 is TGTGCCAGCAGCCCCTCCGTGTCCCGGGGCCGCCCCCCAGAGACCCAGTACTTC. Residues: CASSPSVSRGRPPETQYF.

The rearrangement links TRBV29-1 to TRBJ2-5, with TRBD2 matching over 7 bases. Germline lookup yields CDR1 SQVTM and CDR2 ANQGSEA. The CDR3 runs to 15 residues. V was clipped by 5 bases and J by 7 bases; unmatched bases: 16. CDR3: CSVIGGSGAAGTQYF. The CDR3, as DNA: TGCAGCGTTATCGGGGGGAGCGGGGCCGCAGGGACCCAGTACTTC.

The rearrangement joins TRBV7-8 to TRBJ2-1; a possible D gene is TRBD2 (5 bases). Looked up from germline, CDR1 is SGHVS and CDR2 is FQNEAQ. V gave up 1 base and J gave up 6 bases, with 10 bases separating them. This CDR3 contains 14 residues. In DNA, the CDR3 is TGTGCCAGCAGCTTAGATGGACTCCTCAATGAGCAGTTCTTC. Translating it yields CASSLDGLLNEQFF.

The genes are TRBV23-1 and TRBJ2-1; the D gene could be TRBD1 or TRBD2 (6 bases each). TRBV23-1 is annotated as an ORF whose role is uncertain. The V and J ends lost 8 bases and 0 bases respectively, with 14 bases between them. The CDR3 consists of 15 residues. This CDR3 reads CASPPGARSYNEQFF. The CDR3 nucleotides are TGCGCCAGCCCTCCGGGGGCGCGCTCCTACAATGAGCAGTTCTTC.

The CDR3 region has the DNA TGCAGCTCGCTAGCGGGGGGCCTAGATACGCAGTATTTT. It translates to CSSLAGGLDTQYF. The J gene is TRBJ2-3, the V gene TRBV29-1; TRBD2 aligns across 11 bases. Germline-derived CDR1 and CDR2 are SQVTM and ANQGSEA. V lost 8 bases, J lost 5 bases, and 6 bases stayed unmatched. The CDR3 spans 13 residues.

This chain links TRBV18 with TRBJ1-2; weak D call: TRBD1 (5 bases). V lost 3 bases to trimming and J lost 6 bases, with 17 bases between them. The CDR3 is 15 residues long. The V gene's germline CDR1 is KGHSH and CDR2 LQKENI. CDR3: CASSPTPGPTNGYTF. CDR3 DNA: TGTGCCAGCTCACCGACGCCGGGACCGACCAATGGCTACACCTTC.

The CDR3 bases are TGCAGTGCTAGAGACTTCCCGTTGGGGCTGGCAGATACGCAGTATTTT. This sequence encodes CSARDFPLGLADTQYF. The chain links TRBV20-1 to TRBJ2-3; tentatively, D is TRBD1 (5 bases). CDR1 is DFQATT and CDR2 is SNEGSKA in the germline V gene (reference sequence). The CDR3 covers 16 residues. V lost 0 bases to trimming and J lost 4 bases, with 17 bases between them.

This sequence joins TRBV20-1 and TRBJ2-1; tentative D call: TRBD2 (5 bases). Germline V lookup: CDR1 DFQATT, CDR2 SNEGSKA (reference sequence). This CDR3 contains 13 residues. The germline V and J ends were trimmed by 1 base and 7 bases, with 11 bases remaining between them. The CDR3 loop reads CSARGTDFNEQFF. For the CDR3, the DNA is TGCAGTGCTAGAGGGACGGACTTTAATGAGCAGTTCTTC.

The chain joins TRBV27 to TRBJ2-1; 9 bases fit TRBD1. CDR1 and CDR2 from the germline V gene are MNHEY and SMNVEV (reference sequence). The CDR3 has 15 amino acids. V dropped 8 bases and J dropped 2; count of bases not matched to a gene: 7. For the CDR3, the DNA is TGTGCCAGCGGATACGGGACAGGGACCTACAATGAGCAGTTCTTC. Translating it yields CASGYGTGTYNEQFF.

This clonotype was seen once. This sequence joins TRBV19 and TRBJ1-1; tentatively, D is TRBD1 (5 bases). V dropped 7 bases and J dropped 4 bases, with 13 bases sitting between them. The CDR3 length is 13 residues. The germline V gene encodes CDR1 LNHDA and CDR2 SQIVND (reference sequence). In DNA, the CDR3 is TGTGCCAGTACCGGACACACATTCACTGAAGCTTTCTTT. This codes for CASTGHTFTEAFF.

The genes are TRBV7-9 and TRBJ2-3, with D unclear. Per the germline V gene, CDR1 is SEHNR and CDR2 is FQNEAQ (reference sequence). Between the trimmed V and J ends, which lost 2 bases and 10 bases, there was a span of 10 bases. CDR3 length equals 12 residues. The CDR3 region is CASSLWVEAQYF. The CDR3 region has the DNA TGTGCCAGCAGCTTATGGGTTGAGGCGCAGTATTTT.

V gene TRBV3-1 combines with J gene TRBJ2-5; D is undetermined. Trimming removed 1 base at V and 1 base at J, with 7 bases between. The CDR3 contains 14 residues. CDR1 is LGHDT, CDR2 YNNKEL, per germline (reference sequence). CDR3: CASSQGSIQETQYF. Written as DNA, the CDR3 is TGTGCCAGCAGCCAAGGTTCCATCCAAGAGACCCAGTACTTC.

The chain couples TRBV6-6 to TRBJ1-1, with D uncertain. Germline V gives CDR1 MNHNY, CDR2 SVGAGI (reference sequence). The CDR3 has 13 residues. V was pared by 2 bases and J by 1 base, with 5 bases between. CDR3 sequence: CASSYGPNTEAFF. CDR3 sequence (DNA): TGTGCCAGCAGTTACGGTCCGAACACTGAAGCTTTCTTT.

CDR3 region: CASSFAKETQYF. The DNA for the CDR3 is TGTGCCAGCTCTTTCGCTAAGGAGACCCAGTACTTC. The V gene is TRBV13, the J gene TRBJ2-5; D gene ambiguous. The V gene lost 8 bases and the J gene lost 5 bases, with 12 bases spanning the gap. Germline CDR1 reads PRHDT; CDR2 reads FYEKMQ (reference sequence). The CDR3 length is 12 residues.

V is TRBV7-9 and J is TRBJ2-7; possibly TRBD1 for D (8 bases). Trimming took off 6 bases at V and 1 base at J, with 19 bases between the two ends. CDR1 and CDR2 from the germline V gene are SEHNR and FQNEAQ (reference sequence). The CDR3 runs to 16 residues. CDR3 amino acids: CASRPTGGQGSYEQYF. The CDR3 nucleotides read TGTGCCAGCAGGCCCACGGGAGGACAGGGATCCTACGAGCAGTACTTC. Based on the CDR3 plus reference TRBV7-9 and TRBJ2-7, the full variable domain is DTGVSQNPRHKITKRGQNVTFRCDPISEHNRLYWYRQTLGQGPEFLTYFQNEAQLEKSRLLSDRFSAERPKGSFSTLEIQRTEQGDSAMYLCASRPTGGQGSYEQYFGPGTRLTVT.

The gene calls are TRBV27 and TRBJ2-5; a weak D match, TRBD1 (5 bases). CDR3 length equals 14 residues. V was pared by 2 bases and J by 0 bases, with 7 bases between. Germline loops: CDR1 MNHEY, CDR2 SMNVEV (reference sequence). This CDR3 is CASSLKGYQETQYF. CDR3 nucleotide sequence: TGTGCCAGCAGTTTAAAGGGGTACCAAGAGACCCAGTACTTC.

This clonotype showed up just once. The J gene is TRBJ1-2, the V gene TRBV4-2; maybe TRBD1 (5 bases). V lost 1 base and J 7 bases, leaving 13 bases between the germline ends. Germline loops: CDR1 LGHNA, CDR2 YNFKEQ. The CDR3 sequence is 14 residues long. The CDR3 nucleotides read TGTGCCAGCAGCCAAGCCCCCGTGGGGGGTGGCTACACCTTC. Translation: CASSQAPVGGGYTF.

The gene calls are TRBV30 and TRBJ2-1; no clear D gene. V lost 0 bases, J lost 7 bases, and 19 bases lay in between. CDR1 is GTSNPN, CDR2 SVGIG, per germline (reference sequence). CDR3 length: 16 amino acids. This CDR3 is CAWSVDGDPGWNEQFF. The CDR3, as DNA: TGTGCCTGGAGTGTTGATGGCGACCCCGGGTGGAATGAGCAGTTCTTC.

The chain uses TRBV7-9 and TRBJ2-3; D gene ambiguous. The germline CDR1 and CDR2 sequences are SEHNR and FQNEAQ (reference sequence). Trimming left V 3 bases short and J 6 bases short, with 13 bases between. The length of the CDR3 is 14 residues. DNA for the CDR3: TGTGCCAGCAGCTTCCCAGGAGTAGATGATACGCAGTATTTT. Translation gives CASSFPGVDDTQYF. Combining the CDR3 with reference TRBV7-9 and TRBJ2-3 gives the whole variable domain DTGVSQNPRHKITKRGQNVTFRCDPISEHNRLYWYRQTLGQGPEFLTYFQNEAQLEKSRLLSDRFSAERPKGSFSTLEIQRTEQGDSAMYLCASSFPGVDDTQYFGPGTRLTVL.

The genes are TRBV5-1 and TRBJ1-1, with 7 bases aligning to TRBD1. Trimming took 7 bases from V and 0 from J; bases not matched to a gene: 15. Per germline, CDR1 SGHRS and CDR2 YFSETQ. This CDR3 spans 17 amino acids. The CDR3, as DNA: TGCGCCAGCCGGAGCCGGGACAGTGATTACATGAACACTGAAGCTTTCTTT. This gives the protein CASRSRDSDYMNTEAFF. Complete variable domain (other parts from reference TRBV5-1 and TRBJ1-1): KAGVTQTPRYLIKTRGQQVTLSCSPISGHRSVSWYQQTPGQGLQFLFEYFSETQRNKGNFPGRFSGRQFSNSRSEMNVSTLELGDSALYLCASRSRDSDYMNTEAFFGQGTRLTVV.

This rearrangement joins TRBV4-1 to TRBJ2-1; TRBD1 matches at 9 bases. Germline V lookup: CDR1 MGHRA, CDR2 YSYEKL. V shed 3 bases and J 3 bases; nucleotides not matched to a gene: 15. CDR3 size: 19 residues. CDR3 region: CASSQNRDRDTLFYNEQFF. The CDR3 coding sequence is TGCGCCAGCAGCCAGAACCGGGACAGGGATACATTGTTCTACAATGAGCAGTTCTTC.

The V call is TRBV3-1, the J call TRBJ2-3, with TRBD2 identical over 13 bases. This CDR3 has 17 amino acids. Losses at the gene ends were 5 bases for V and 4 bases for J; bases not matched to a gene: 9. Germline V gives CDR1 LGHDT, CDR2 YNNKEL (reference sequence). Here the CDR3 DNA reads TGTGCCAGCAGCTCCCCCGGGACTAGCGGGGTTGCAGATACGCAGTATTTT. The encoded protein is CASSSPGTSGVADTQYF.

The chain recombines TRBV3-1 with TRBJ2-1; 7 nucleotides line up with TRBD1. The CDR3 extends over 16 amino acids. V shed 2 bases and J 6 bases; nucleotides not matched to a gene: 10. Germline V lookup: CDR1 LGHDT, CDR2 YNNKEL (reference sequence). CDR3 in amino acids: CASSQSSGGPRNEQFF. The CDR3, as DNA: TGTGCCAGCAGCCAATCATCAGGGGGACCCCGCAATGAGCAGTTCTTC.

The chain carries TRBV2 and TRBJ2-3; tentatively, D is TRBD2 (5 bases). The CDR3 extends over 16 amino acids. Trimming removed 3 bases at V and 2 bases at J, with 15 bases between. The germline V gene has CDR1 SNHLY and CDR2 FYNNEI. CDR3 nucleotide sequence: TGTGCCAGCAGTGATCCTAGCCAACTCGACACAGATACGCAGTATTTT. This codes for CASSDPSQLDTDTQYF.

The genes are TRBV25-1 and TRBJ2-2; TRBD1 matches 8 bases. V was pared by 1 base and J by 4 bases, with 2 bases of the junction left unmatched. CDR1 is MGHDK, CDR2 SYGVNS, per germline. CDR3 size: 15 residues. The CDR3 sequence: CASSESGGTTGELFF. The CDR3 nucleotides read TGTGCCAGCAGTGAATCAGGGGGCACCACCGGGGAGCTGTTTTTT.

The chain carries TRBV4-1 and TRBJ2-3; unclear D gene. Looked up from germline, CDR1 is MGHRA and CDR2 is YSYEKL. V was cut by 5 bases and J by 2 bases, with 20 bases left in between. There are 17 residues in the CDR3. In DNA, the CDR3 is TGCGCCAGCAGCGGACGTCCTGGGCCAGAGAACACAGATACGCAGTATTTT. Amino acid sequence: CASSGRPGPENTDTQYF.

The chain recombines TRBV14 with TRBJ1-2; D ambiguous. This CDR3 contains 13 residues. Trimming cost V 1 base and J 2 bases, with 5 bases left between them. Germline values: CDR1 SGHDN, CDR2 FVKESK. For the CDR3, the DNA is TGTGCCAGCAGCCAAGGTCAGAACTATGGCTACACCTTC. Amino acids: CASSQGQNYGYTF.

This clonotype was recorded only once. This chain joins TRBV20-1 and TRBJ2-7; 7 nucleotides align to TRBD2. Germline V gives CDR1 DFQATT, CDR2 SNEGSKA (reference sequence). CDR3 length equals 15 residues. With V trimmed by 3 bases and J by 1 base, 9 bases remained unmatched. CDR3 protein: CSARSGDSASYEQYF. As DNA, the CDR3 is TGCAGTGCTAGGAGCGGGGACTCGGCGTCCTACGAGCAGTACTTC.

This clonotype was counted a single time. V gene TRBV9 combines with J gene TRBJ1-1; the match to TRBD1 covers 7 bases. After removal of 0 bases from V and 2 bases from J, the junction contained 4 bases not matched to a gene. The CDR3 covers 15 residues. Per germline, CDR1 SGDLS and CDR2 YYNGEE. The CDR3 loop reads CASSVEGTANTEAFF. The CDR3, as DNA: TGTGCCAGCAGCGTAGAAGGGACAGCCAACACTGAAGCTTTCTTT.

This sequence joins TRBV27 and TRBJ2-3; D possibly uses TRBD1 or TRBD2 (6 bases each). V was pared by 3 bases and J by 4 bases, with 14 bases between. Germline-derived CDR1 and CDR2 are MNHEY and SMNVEV (reference sequence). The CDR3 covers 15 residues. The CDR3 DNA reads as TGTGCCAGCAGTTTCCGGGGGCTCGGGGCAGATACGCAGTATTTT. This gives the protein CASSFRGLGADTQYF.

The chain links TRBV24-1 to TRBJ2-6; no firm D call. The length of the CDR3 is 14 residues. Germline-derived CDR1 and CDR2 are KGHDR and SFDVKD. Trimming took off 4 bases at V and 0 bases at J, with 3 bases between the two ends. CDR3 loop: CATSEGSGANVLTF. The CDR3 DNA sequence: TGTGCCACCAGTGAGGGCTCTGGGGCCAACGTCCTGACTTTC.